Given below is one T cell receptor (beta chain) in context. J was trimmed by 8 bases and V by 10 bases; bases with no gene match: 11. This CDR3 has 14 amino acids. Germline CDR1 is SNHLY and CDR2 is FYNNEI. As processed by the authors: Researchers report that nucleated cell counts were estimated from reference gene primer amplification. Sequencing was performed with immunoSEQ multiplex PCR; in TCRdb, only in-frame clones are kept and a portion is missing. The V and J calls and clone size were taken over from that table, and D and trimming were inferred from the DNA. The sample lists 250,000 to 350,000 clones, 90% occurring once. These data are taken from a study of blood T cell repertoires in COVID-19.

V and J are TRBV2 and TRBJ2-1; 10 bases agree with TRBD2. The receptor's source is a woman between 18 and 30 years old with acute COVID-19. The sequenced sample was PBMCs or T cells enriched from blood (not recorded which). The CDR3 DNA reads TGTGCCACCTCAAGCGGGAGGGTGGTCGATGAGCAGTTCTTC. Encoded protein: CATSSGRVVDEQFF.